Listed here are 2 T cell receptor beta chains from one sample, sequenced in a study of T cells expressing NK-cell markers. Using the 5' RACE reads, TCRdb records one entry per CDR3 protein without DNA. With about 460,000 distinct CDR3 sequences in the sample, the ten largest clones hold over 1.1%. Specimen: blood T cells: a sorted CD56 or NKG2C T cell subset, CD4+ or CD8+ T cells, or bulk PBMC T cells (not recorded which). The receptors shown here come from a woman aged 45-60 years in good health.

V is TRBV10-3 and J is TRBJ2-1; TCRdb's D gene call, TRBD2, goes unchecked for lack of DNA. The CDR3 contains 15 residues. Germline V CDR1 and CDR2: ENHRY, SYGVKD. CDR3 in amino acids: CAIMGLAGAVGEQFF.

V is TRBV5-1 and J is TRBJ2-1; the D call from TCRdb, TRBD1, cannot be confirmed without DNA. CDR1 is SGHRS and CDR2 is YFSETQ in the germline V gene. The CDR3 has 15 amino acids. CDR3 residues: CASTLRDRGLNEQFF.